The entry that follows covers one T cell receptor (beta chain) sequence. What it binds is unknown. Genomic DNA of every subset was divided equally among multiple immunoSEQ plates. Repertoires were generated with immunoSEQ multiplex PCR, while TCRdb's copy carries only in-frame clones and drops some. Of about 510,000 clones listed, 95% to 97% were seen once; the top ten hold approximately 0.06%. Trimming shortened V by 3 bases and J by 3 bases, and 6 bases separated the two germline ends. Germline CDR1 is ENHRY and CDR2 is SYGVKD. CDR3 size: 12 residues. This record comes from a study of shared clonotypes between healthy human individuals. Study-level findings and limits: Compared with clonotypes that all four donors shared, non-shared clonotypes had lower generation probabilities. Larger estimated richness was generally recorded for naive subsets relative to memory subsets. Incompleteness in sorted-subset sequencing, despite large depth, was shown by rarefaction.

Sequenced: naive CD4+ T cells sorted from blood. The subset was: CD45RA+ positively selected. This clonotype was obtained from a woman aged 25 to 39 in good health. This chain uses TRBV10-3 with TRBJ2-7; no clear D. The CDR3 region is CAISDYDYEQYF. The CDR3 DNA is TGTGCCATCAGTGACTACGACTACGAGCAGTACTTC.